Given below is one T cell receptor beta chain in context. These data come from a study of blood T cell repertoires in COVID-19. Study overall: Some COVID-19 samples were acute and others convalescent; all came from the United States, Italy and Spain.

Methods used by the authors: Nucleated cell counts were estimated from reference gene primer amplification. Repertoires were generated with immunoSEQ multiplex PCR, while TCRdb's copy carries only in-frame clones and drops some. D and trimming come from the DNA, and the V and J calls and clone size come from that table. Of roughly 220,000 clones listed, 80% to 85% are singletons. This CDR3 comprises 14 residues. The germline V gene has CDR1 LNHDA and CDR2 SQIVND (reference sequence). The V gene end was trimmed by 9 bases and the J gene end by 7 bases; junction bases not matched to a gene: 11. Sequencing was done on a sample of peripheral blood. The sequence was obtained from a man aged 30-40 years with active or convalescent COVID-19. The rearrangement joins TRBV19 to TRBJ1-4; TRBD1 matches at 7 bases. Here the CDR3 reads CASKPGGMGEKLFF. DNA of the CDR3: TGTGCCAGCAAACCAGGGGGAATGGGTGAAAAACTGTTTTTT.